These T cell receptor beta chains were read from a single sample in a study of siplizumab effects on memory and regulatory T cells. Profiled with immunoSEQ multiplex PCR; TCRdb holds only in-frame clones, not every one. The sample yields more than 70,000 clones, 95% seen once. Sequencing input: CD8+ T cells sorted from blood. Source of these receptors: a human donor in good health. CDR3s include the opening cysteine and the closing phenylalanine or tryptophan. D genes are given only for firm matches. The size field is filled for only some rows; it gives once, few, many or a size class.

TRBJ1-1	.	TRBV5-4	once	CASSAGHYTEAFF	TGTGCCAGCAGCGCGGGGCACTACACTGAAGCTTTCTTT
TRBJ1-1	TRBD1	TRBV6-5	.	CASSYGTGGTEAFF	TGTGCCAGCAGTTATGGGACAGGGGGCACTGAAGCTTTCTTT
TRBJ1-1	.	TRBV19	.	CASSLVALTEAFF	TGTGCCAGTAGCCTAGTGGCTCTCACTGAAGCTTTCTTT
TRBJ2-5	TRBD2	TRBV29-1	.	CSVTGTSGRSQETQYF	TGCAGCGTGACCGGGACTAGCGGGAGATCCCAAGAGACCCAGTACTTC
TRBJ2-7	TRBD2	TRBV6-1	.	CASSEEKTSGRSDYEQYF	TGTGCCAGCAGCGAAGAGAAGACTAGCGGGAGGTCCGACTACGAGCAGTACTTC
TRBJ2-2	.	TRBV21-1	.	CASSSAGQGNTGELFF	TGTGCCAGCAGCAGTGCTGGGCAGGGGAACACCGGGGAGCTGTTTTTT
TRBJ2-2	TRBD2	TRBV7-9	.	CASSLVGLAGELFF	TGTGCCAGCAGCTTAGTCGGACTAGCCGGGGAGCTGTTTTTT
TRBJ2-5	.	TRBV6-6	.	CASSARGEVETQYF	TGTGCCAGCAGTGCCAGGGGGGAAGTGGAGACCCAGTACTTC
TRBJ2-7	.	TRBV12-2	once	CASRSVTRTGDLSYEQYF	TGTGCAAGTCGCTCGGTTACGCGTACAGGCGACCTCTCCTACGAGCAGTACTTC
TRBJ2-1	.	TRBV9	.	CASSVVQKSNEQFF	TGTGCCAGCAGCGTAGTCCAAAAATCCAATGAGCAGTTCTTC
TRBJ2-3	.	TRBV11-1	.	CASSDREKDYTDTQYF	TGTGCCAGCAGCGACCGGGAAAAGGATTACACAGATACGCAGTATTTT
TRBJ2-5	.	TRBV7-9	.	CASSLILVKPEKETQYF	TGTGCCAGCAGCTTAATATTAGTAAAACCCGAAAAAGAGACCCAGTACTTC
TRBJ2-7	TRBD1	TRBV19	once	CASSAGQGAFEQYF	TGTGCCAGTAGTGCCGGACAGGGGGCTTTCGAGCAGTACTTC
TRBJ2-7	.	TRBV18	.	CASSPETRVYEQYF	TGTGCCAGCTCACCGGAGACACGAGTCTACGAGCAGTACTTC
TRBJ2-5	TRBD1	TRBV7-9	.	CASSPQTGEETQYF	TGTGCCAGCAGCCCTCAGACAGGGGAGGAGACCCAGTACTTC
TRBJ1-3	.	TRBV7-9	.	CASSYISGNTIYF	TGTGCCAGCAGCTACATCTCTGGAAACACCATATATTTT
TRBJ2-3	.	TRBV27	.	CASSLAGWGGHTDTQYF	TGTGCCAGCAGTTTAGCCGGTTGGGGCGGACACACAGATACGCAGTATTTT
TRBJ2-2	.	TRBV9	.	CASSVVDGELFF	TGTGCCAGCAGCGTAGTTGACGGGGAGCTGTTTTTT
TRBJ2-7	.	TRBV2	.	CASSEAGYYEQYF	TGTGCCAGCAGTGAAGCCGGATACTACGAGCAGTACTTC
TRBJ2-2	.	TRBV7-3	once	CASSLGQAGELFF	TGTGCCAGCAGCTTAGGCCAGGCCGGGGAGCTGTTTTTT
TRBJ1-2	.	TRBV13	.	CASSSTARGPNYGYTF	TGTGCCAGCAGCTCGACCGCACGGGGACCGAACTATGGCTACACCTTC
TRBJ2-5	.	TRBV14	.	CASSHPYKTQYF	TGTGCCAGCAGCCATCCGTATAAGACCCAGTACTTC
TRBJ1-1	.	TRBV28	few	CASSLDTTEAFF	TGTGCCAGCAGTTTGGACACCACTGAAGCTTTCTTT
TRBJ2-2	.	TRBV7-9	.	CASSSRGENTGELFF	TGTGCCAGCAGCTCCCGGGGCGAGAACACCGGGGAGCTGTTTTTT
TRBJ2-1	TRBD1	TRBV11-2	once	CASSFSTGTDNEQFF	TGTGCCAGCAGCTTTTCCACCGGGACAGACAATGAGCAGTTCTTC
TRBJ2-1	.	TRBV19	.	CASSTNNEQFF	TGTGCCAGTAGTACAAATAATGAGCAGTTCTTC
TRBJ1-2	TRBD1	TRBV19	.	CASSIGQGAANYGYTF	TGTGCCAGTAGTATTGGACAGGGGGCTGCTAACTATGGCTACACCTTC
TRBJ2-5	.	TRBV28	.	CASSLSLVDRQETQYF	TGTGCCAGCAGTTTATCTTTGGTTGACAGGCAAGAGACCCAGTACTTC
TRBJ2-1	.	TRBV7-9	.	CASSADPREQFF	TGTGCCAGCAGCGCGGACCCCAGAGAGCAGTTCTTC
TRBJ2-7	TRBD1	TRBV11-2	.	CASSLEQGSEQYF	TGTGCCAGCAGCTTAGAACAGGGGTCCGAGCAGTACTTC
TRBJ2-7	TRBD1	TRBV11-3	.	CASSLGQGREQYF	TGTGCCAGCAGCTTAGGACAGGGCCGCGAGCAGTACTTC
TRBJ2-3	.	TRBV5-1	.	CASSLLSEEGDTQYF	TGCGCCAGCAGCTTGCTTAGCGAAGAAGGGGATACGCAGTATTTT
TRBJ2-2	.	TRBV7-9	.	CASSFGVSPNTGELFF	TGTGCCAGCAGCTTTGGTGTTTCCCCGAACACCGGGGAGCTGTTTTTT
TRBJ2-3	.	TRBV9	.	CASSVDPLVEGGTDTQYF	TGTGCCAGCAGCGTAGACCCCTTGGTTGAGGGAGGTACAGATACGCAGTATTTT
TRBJ2-7	.	TRBV21-1	.	CASSKYGTGGSSRLHEQYF	TGTGCCAGCAGCAAATATGGGACAGGGGGCTCCTCGAGACTCCACGAGCAGTACTTC
TRBJ2-3	TRBD1	TRBV7-8	.	CASSFKPRTGGLTDTQYF	TGTGCCAGCAGCTTCAAGCCCCGGACAGGGGGGTTGACAGATACGCAGTATTTT
TRBJ2-7	TRBD1	TRBV14	.	CASSWTGGYEQYF	TGTGCCAGCTCGTGGACAGGGGGCTACGAGCAGTACTTC
TRBJ2-7	.	TRBV25-1	.	CASSWWQGKGYEQYF	TGTGCCAGCAGTTGGTGGCAGGGAAAGGGCTACGAGCAGTACTTC
TRBJ1-1	TRBD1	TRBV5-1	.	CASSLYRGGNTEAFF	TGCGCCAGCAGCTTGTACAGGGGTGGGAACACTGAAGCTTTCTTT
TRBJ2-7	.	TRBV9	.	CASSPWTESYEQYF	TGTGCCAGCAGCCCCTGGACAGAGTCCTACGAGCAGTACTTC
TRBJ2-3	TRBD2	TRBV9	.	CASSVEGLASADTQYF	TGTGCCAGCAGCGTAGAAGGACTAGCATCAGCAGATACGCAGTATTTT
TRBJ2-7	.	TRBV7-9	.	CASSPRDKYYEQYF	TGTGCCAGCAGCCCCCGGGACAAATACTACGAGCAGTACTTC
TRBJ2-1	TRBD1	TRBV19	.	CASSIYEGTGIYNEQFF	TGTGCCAGTAGTATATACGAAGGGACAGGAATCTACAATGAGCAGTTCTTC
TRBJ1-3	.	TRBV9	.	CASSVGASLSSGNTIYF	TGTGCCAGCAGCGTAGGGGCCTCTCTGAGCTCTGGAAACACCATATATTTT
TRBJ2-7	TRBD2	TRBV28	.	CASSLLQERLAGGTYEQYF	TGTGCCAGCAGTTTACTCCAGGAGAGACTAGCGGGAGGAACCTACGAGCAGTACTTC
TRBJ2-7	.	TRBV2	.	CASIGLSFYEQYF	TGTGCCAGCATAGGGTTATCGTTCTACGAGCAGTACTTC
TRBJ2-7	.	TRBV28	.	CASNWNYEQYF	TGTGCCAGCAATTGGAACTACGAGCAGTACTTC